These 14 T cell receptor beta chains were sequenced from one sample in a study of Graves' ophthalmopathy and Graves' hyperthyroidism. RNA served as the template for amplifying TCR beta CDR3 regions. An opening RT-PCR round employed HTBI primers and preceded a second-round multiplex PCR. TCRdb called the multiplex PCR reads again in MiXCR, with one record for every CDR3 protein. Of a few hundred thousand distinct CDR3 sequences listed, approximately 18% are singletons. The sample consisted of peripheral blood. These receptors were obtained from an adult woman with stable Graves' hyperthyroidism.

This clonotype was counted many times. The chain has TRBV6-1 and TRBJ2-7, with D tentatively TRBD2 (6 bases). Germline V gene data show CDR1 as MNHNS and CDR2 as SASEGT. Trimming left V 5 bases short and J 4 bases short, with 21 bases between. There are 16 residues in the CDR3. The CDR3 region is CASSPWGLGHVYEQYF. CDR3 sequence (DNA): TGTGCCAGCAGTCCTTGGGGACTTGGTCACGTTTACGAGCAGTACTTC.

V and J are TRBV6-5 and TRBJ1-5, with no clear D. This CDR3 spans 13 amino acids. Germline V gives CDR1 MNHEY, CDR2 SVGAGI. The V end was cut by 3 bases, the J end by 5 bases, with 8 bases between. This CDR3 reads CASSYLPYQPQHF. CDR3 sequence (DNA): TGTGCCAGCAGTTATCTCCCCTATCAGCCCCAGCATTTT.

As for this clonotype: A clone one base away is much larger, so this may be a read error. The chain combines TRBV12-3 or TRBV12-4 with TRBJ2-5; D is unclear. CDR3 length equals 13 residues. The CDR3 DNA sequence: TGTGCCGGCAGCCCACCCCCGGGAGAGACCCAGTACTTC. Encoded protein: CAGSPPPGETQYF.

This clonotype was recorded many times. CDR3 protein: CASSSRTGEAFF. In DNA, the CDR3 is TGTGCCAGCAGTTCAAGGACAGGGGAGGCTTTCTTT. The J gene is TRBJ1-1, the V gene TRBV27, with TRBD1 identical over 9 bases. The CDR3 is 12 residues long. Germline-derived CDR1 and CDR2 are MNHEY and SMNVEV (reference sequence). J gave up 11 bases and V 4 bases, and 5 bases lay outside the gene matches.

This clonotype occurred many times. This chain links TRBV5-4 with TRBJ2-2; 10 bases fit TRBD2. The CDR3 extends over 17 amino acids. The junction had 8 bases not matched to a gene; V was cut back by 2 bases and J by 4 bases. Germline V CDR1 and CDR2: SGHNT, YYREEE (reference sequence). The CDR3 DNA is TGTGCCAGCAGCTTCGGTTTAAGCGGGAGGGCCACCGGGGAGCTGTTTTTT. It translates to CASSFGLSGRATGELFF.

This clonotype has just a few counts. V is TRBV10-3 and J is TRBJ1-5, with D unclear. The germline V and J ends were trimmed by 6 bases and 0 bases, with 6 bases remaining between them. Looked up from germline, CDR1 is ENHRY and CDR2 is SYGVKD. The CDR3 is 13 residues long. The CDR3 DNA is TGTGCCATCAGGAGGGATAGCAATCAGCCCCAGCATTTT. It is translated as CAIRRDSNQPQHF.

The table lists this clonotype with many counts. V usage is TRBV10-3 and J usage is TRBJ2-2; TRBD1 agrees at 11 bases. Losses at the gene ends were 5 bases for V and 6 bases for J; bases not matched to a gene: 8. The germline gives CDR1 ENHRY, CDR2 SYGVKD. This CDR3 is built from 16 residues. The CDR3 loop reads CAISSTGTGGPGELFF. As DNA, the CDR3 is TGTGCCATCAGTTCTACCGGGACAGGGGGTCCCGGGGAGCTGTTTTTT.

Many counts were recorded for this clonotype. This CDR3 reads CSVDRLAGGYYEQYF. CDR3 DNA sequence: TGCAGCGTTGATAGACTAGCGGGGGGATACTACGAGCAGTACTTC. The chain employs TRBV29-1 and TRBJ2-7; 13 positions match TRBD2. V dropped 3 bases and J dropped 3; count of bases not matched to a gene: 5. This CDR3 region has 15 residues. The germline CDR1 and CDR2 sequences are SQVTM and ANQGSEA.

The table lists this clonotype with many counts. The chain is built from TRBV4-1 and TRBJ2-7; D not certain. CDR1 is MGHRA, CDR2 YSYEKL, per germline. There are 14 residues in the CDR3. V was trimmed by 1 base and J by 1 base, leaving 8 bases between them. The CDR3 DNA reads TGCGCCAGCAGCCAAGCCGTGGTATCCTACGAGCAGTACTTC. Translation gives CASSQAVVSYEQYF.

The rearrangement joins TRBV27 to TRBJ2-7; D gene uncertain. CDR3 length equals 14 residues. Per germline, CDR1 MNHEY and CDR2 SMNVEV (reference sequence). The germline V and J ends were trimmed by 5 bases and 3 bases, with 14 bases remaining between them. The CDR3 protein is CASSRRTGSYEQYF. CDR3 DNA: TGTGCCAGCAGTCGCAGGACGGGTAGCTACGAGCAGTACTTC.

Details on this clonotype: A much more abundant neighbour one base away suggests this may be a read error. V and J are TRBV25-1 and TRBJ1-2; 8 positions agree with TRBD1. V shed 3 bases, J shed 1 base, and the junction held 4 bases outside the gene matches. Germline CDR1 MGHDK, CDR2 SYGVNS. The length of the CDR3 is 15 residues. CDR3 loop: CASSDWTGINYGYTF. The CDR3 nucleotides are TGTGCCAGCAGTGACTGGACAGGGATTAACTATGGCTACACCTTC.

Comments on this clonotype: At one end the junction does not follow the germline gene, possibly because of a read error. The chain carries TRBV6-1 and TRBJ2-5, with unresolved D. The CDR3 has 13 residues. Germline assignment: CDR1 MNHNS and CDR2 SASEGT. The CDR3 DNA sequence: TGTGTCAGCGAAGACATACCCCAAGAGACCCGGTACTTC. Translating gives CVSEDIPQETRYF.

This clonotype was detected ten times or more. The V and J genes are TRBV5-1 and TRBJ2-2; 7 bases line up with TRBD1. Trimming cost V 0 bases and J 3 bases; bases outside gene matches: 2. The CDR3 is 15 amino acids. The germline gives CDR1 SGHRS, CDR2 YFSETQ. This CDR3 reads CASSLATGDTGELFF. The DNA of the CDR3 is TGCGCCAGCAGCTTGGCAACAGGGGACACCGGGGAGCTGTTTTTT.

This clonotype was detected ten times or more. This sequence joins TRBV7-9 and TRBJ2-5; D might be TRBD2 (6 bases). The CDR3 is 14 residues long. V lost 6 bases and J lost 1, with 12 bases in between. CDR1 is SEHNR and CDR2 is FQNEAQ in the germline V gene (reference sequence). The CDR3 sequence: CASRAGNLQETQYF. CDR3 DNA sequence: TGTGCCAGCAGGGCGGGAAACCTCCAAGAGACCCAGTACTTC.